This T cell receptor (beta chain) was retrieved from a study of control samples from healthy donors and cancer patients. Profiled with immunoSEQ multiplex PCR; TCRdb holds only in-frame clones, not every one. The sample includes 45,000 to 55,000 clones, over 90% of them seen just once. CDR3 length: 14 amino acids. Looked up from germline, CDR1 is SGDLS and CDR2 is YYNGEE. The V and J ends lost 0 bases and 9 bases respectively, with 15 bases between them. The receptor comes from a woman in her fifties or sixties with head and neck cancer. The sequenced sample consisted of PBMCs. The J gene is TRBJ1-2, the V gene TRBV9, with D perhaps matching TRBD1 (5 bases). The CDR3 nucleotides read TGTGCCAGCAGCGTAGCCTCCAGGGCGGATCGCTACACCTTC. It translates to CASSVASRADRYTF.